This TCR beta chain was observed in a study of blood T cell repertoires in COVID-19. Study summary: Whether acute or convalescent, the COVID-19 samples came from the United States, Italy and Spain. T cells, B-cell-depleted T cells, or PBMCs supplied cDNA or gDNA.

V shed 4 bases and J 3 bases; nucleotides not matched to a gene: 6. CDR3 length: 15 residues. Per the germline V gene, CDR1 is LNHDA and CDR2 is SQIVND (reference sequence). TCRdb's table, derived via immunoSEQ multiplex PCR, lists solely in-frame clones and lacks some. The sample yields some 74,000 clones, approximately 87% seen once. Source material: peripheral blood. The TCR was taken from a woman older than 75 with acute or convalescent COVID-19. The chain carries TRBV19 and TRBJ1-1, with 9 nucleotides matching TRBD1. CDR3 sequence (DNA): TGTGCCAGTAGTACCCCGGGACAGGGTGACACTGAAGCTTTCTTT. This codes for CASSTPGQGDTEAFF.